This TCR beta chain stems from a study of radiotherapy plus CTLA-4 blockade in lung cancer. Study-wide context: There were objective responses in 15% to 20% of patients, and roughly 33% had disease control.

Only in-frame clones appear in the TCRdb table, and some are missing; sequencing was by immunoSEQ multiplex PCR. Among roughly 73,000 clones listed, around nine tenths were seen once. Deletions cut 5 bases from V and 0 bases from J, with 8 bases between. The CDR3 covers 15 residues. Germline CDR1 and CDR2: MNHEY and SMNVEV (reference sequence). Study findings and constraints: Reportedly, early blood T cell clone dynamics best predicted response, with interferon-beta. In blood, after radiotherapy plus ipilimumab, tumor-derived TCR clones expanded.

Concerning this clone itself: The target antigen is unknown.

Chemo-refractory metastatic non-small-cell lung cancer patients underwent focal radiation alongside CTLA-4 blockade with ipilimumab. Specimen: peripheral blood, collected from a patient treated with radiotherapy plus ipilimumab. The V call is TRBV27, the J call TRBJ2-6; D perhaps matches TRBD1 (6 bases). This receptor was taken from a human donor with non-small cell lung cancer that progressed on radiotherapy plus ipilimumab. This CDR3 reads CASSPGDSGANVLTF. The CDR3 DNA reads as TGTGCCAGCAGTCCAGGGGACTCTGGGGCCAACGTCCTGACTTTC.